The next 7 T cell receptor beta chains were all read from a single sample in a study of T cell repertoires in cytomegalovirus infection. TCRdb re-analysed the reads in MiXCR, keeping a single row per CDR3 protein. In the table there are some 300,000 distinct CDR3 sequences, 17% of which are singletons. Sequencing was performed on PBMCs. The receptors were sampled from a human donor in good health (CMV status not recorded). Some clones in this sample may be carry-over from other donors' samples.

The CDR3 region has the DNA TGTGCCAGTGGGTGGGATTCCCCAGATACGCAGTATTTT. It yields the protein CASGWDSPDTQYF. This chain links TRBV2 with TRBJ2-3; no clear D gene. V dropped 9 bases and J dropped 4 bases, with 14 bases sitting between them. This CDR3 has 13 residues. CDR1 and CDR2 (germline): SNHLY, FYNNEI.

This clonotype was detected many times. CDR3 nucleotide sequence: TGTGCCAGCAGTCCACAGGGTTGGGACACTGAAGCTTTCTTT. This gives the protein CASSPQGWDTEAFF. The chain carries TRBV7-2 and TRBJ1-1; maybe TRBD1 (6 bases). Germline V gene lookup returns CDR1 SGHTA and CDR2 FQGNSA. CDR3 length: 14 amino acids. V dropped 6 bases and J dropped 3 bases, with 14 bases sitting between them.

The sample holds many counts of this clonotype. The chain employs TRBV7-2 and TRBJ2-4; 7 nucleotides line up with TRBD1. CDR1 and CDR2 (germline): SGHTA, FQGNSA. After removal of 1 base from V and 4 bases from J, the junction contained 10 bases not matched to a gene. The CDR3 covers 17 residues. This CDR3 is CASSLVQLGTAKNIQYF. The CDR3, as DNA: TGTGCCAGCAGCTTAGTGCAACTGGGGACAGCGAAAAACATTCAGTACTTC. The full variable domain, its missing parts supplied by reference TRBV7-2 and TRBJ2-4, is GAGVSQSPSNKVTEKGKDVELRCDPISGHTALYWYRQSLGQGLEFLIYFQGNSAPDKSGLPSDRFSAERTGGSVSTLTIQRTQQEDSAVYLCASSLVQLGTAKNIQYFGAGTRLSVL.

The chain has TRBV20-1 and TRBJ1-5; TRBD1 matches at 8 bases. Germline CDR1 reads DFQATT; CDR2 reads SNEGSKA (reference sequence). CDR3 length: 13 amino acids. The trim removed 0 bases at V and 5 bases at J, leaving 0 bases unmatched. The CDR3 nucleotides read TGCAGTGCTAGAGAGGACAGGGATCAGCCCCAGCATTTT. Translation: CSAREDRDQPQHF.

Comment on this clonotype: An end of the junction differs from the germline gene, which may be a read error. The rearrangement joins TRBV7-9 to TRBJ2-1; 8 bases match TRBD2. CDR3 length: 17 residues. CDR1 is SEHNR, CDR2 FQNEAQ, per germline (reference sequence). The CDR3 coding sequence is TGTGCTAGCAGCTTATACGCAGAACTAGCGGAGAACAATGAGCAGTTCTTC. Its protein product is CASSLYAELAENNEQFF.

This clonotype was seen ten or more times. CDR3 sequence (DNA): TGTGCCAGCAGCTCCTCAGTCGGGACACTGAGAGCCGGCAATCAGCCCCAGCATTTT. Encoded protein: CASSSSVGTLRAGNQPQHF. The rearrangement links TRBV5-6 to TRBJ1-5, with a possible D match to TRBD1 (6 bases). The CDR3 runs 19 residues. V was trimmed by 3 bases and J by 2 bases, leaving 24 bases between them. In germline, CDR1 is SGHDT, CDR2 YYEEEE.

This clonotype was seen only a few times. The chain couples TRBV7-9 to TRBJ1-1; a possible D gene is TRBD1 (6 bases). Trimming cost V 5 bases and J 3 bases, with 13 bases left between them. Per germline, CDR1 SEHNR and CDR2 FQNEAQ (reference sequence). The CDR3 is 14 residues long. The DNA for the CDR3 is TGTGCCAGCAGCGAACAGGGTGGGTACACTGAAGCTTTCTTT. This encodes CASSEQGGYTEAFF.